The clone carrying this T cell receptor (beta chain) appeared a single time. Its antigen is not known. Sequenced by immunoSEQ multiplex PCR; TCRdb stores in-frame clones only, minus some. The repertoire holds over 110,000 clones, with around nine tenths as singletons. The data are from a study of cytomegalovirus exposure and HLA in healthy donors. Study context: Per a later analysis, the 666 first-cohort and 120 or so validation repertoires shared one platform.

The CDR3 runs to 16 residues. Germline CDR1 and CDR2: SGHVS and FNYEAQ. V lost 4 bases and J lost 5; bases outside the gene matches: 10. General observations from the study: Listed as cytomegalovirus-associated were more than 150 TCR beta chains.

The specimen was PBMCs. This clonotype originated in a man younger than 30 in good health and CMV-seropositive. The rearrangement uses TRBV7-6 and TRBJ2-3; TRBD2 agrees at 9 bases. The CDR3 DNA is TGTGCCAGCAGCTCACAATGGGCGGGAGGGTTAGATACGCAGTATTTT. Amino acids: CASSSQWAGGLDTQYF.